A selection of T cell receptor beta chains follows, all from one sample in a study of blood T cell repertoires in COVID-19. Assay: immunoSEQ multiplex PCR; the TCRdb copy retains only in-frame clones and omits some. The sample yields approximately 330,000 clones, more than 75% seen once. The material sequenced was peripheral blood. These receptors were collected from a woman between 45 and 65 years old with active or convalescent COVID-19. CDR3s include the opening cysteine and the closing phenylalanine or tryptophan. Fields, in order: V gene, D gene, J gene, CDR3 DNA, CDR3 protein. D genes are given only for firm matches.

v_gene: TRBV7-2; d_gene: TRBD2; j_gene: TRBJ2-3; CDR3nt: TGTGCCAGCAGAACGGGACTAGCGGGGGGTGTGGCAGATACGCAGTATTTT; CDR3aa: CASRTGLAGGVADTQYF
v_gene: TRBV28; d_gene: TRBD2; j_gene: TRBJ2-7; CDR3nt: TGTGCCAGCCTAACCTCCTTTGGGGGGGAGGGGTTAGGCTTTGAGCAGTACTTC; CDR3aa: CASLTSFGGEGLGFEQYF
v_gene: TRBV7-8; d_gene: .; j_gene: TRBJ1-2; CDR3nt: TGTGCCAGCAGCTTCCTCAGTGCCTATGGCTACACCTTC; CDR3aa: CASSFLSAYGYTF
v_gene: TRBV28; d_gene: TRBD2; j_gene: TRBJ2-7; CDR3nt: TGTGCCAGCAGTCCCCCCGGGACTAGCGGGAGTATCGAGCAGTACTTC; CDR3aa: CASSPPGTSGSIEQYF
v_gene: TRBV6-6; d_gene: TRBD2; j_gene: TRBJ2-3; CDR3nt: TGTGCCAGCAGTCGACTAGCGGGGGGGCTCCCCAGCACAGATACGCAGTATTTT; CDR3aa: CASSRLAGGLPSTDTQYF
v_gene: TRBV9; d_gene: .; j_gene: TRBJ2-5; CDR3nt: TGTGCCAGCAGCGTAGAGACAGGTAGCCAAGAGACCCAGTACTTC; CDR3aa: CASSVETGSQETQYF
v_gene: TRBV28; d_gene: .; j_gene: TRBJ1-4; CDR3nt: TGTGCCAGCAGTTTACTAGATGCAACTAATGAAAAACTGTTTTTT; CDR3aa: CASSLLDATNEKLFF
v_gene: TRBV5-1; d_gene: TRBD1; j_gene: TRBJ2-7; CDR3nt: TGCGCCAGCAGCGCCGTACAGGGGAGTATGGACTTC; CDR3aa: CASSAVQGSMDF
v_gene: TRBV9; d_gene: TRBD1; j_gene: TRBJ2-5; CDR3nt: TGTGCCAGCAGCGTGTATGGGACAGGGATGGTCGGAGAGACCCAGTACTTC; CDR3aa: CASSVYGTGMVGETQYF
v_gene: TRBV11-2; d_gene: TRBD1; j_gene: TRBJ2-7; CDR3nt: TGTGCCAGCAGCTTAGATTGGACAGGGTATAACGAGCAGTACTTC; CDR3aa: CASSLDWTGYNEQYF
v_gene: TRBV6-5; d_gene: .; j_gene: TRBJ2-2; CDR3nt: TGTGCCAGCGGCAGGGGTGGGGAGCTGTTTTTT; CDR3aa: CASGRGGELFF
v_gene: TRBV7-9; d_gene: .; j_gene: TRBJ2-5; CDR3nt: TGTGCCAGCAGCTTCGCCGTGAGTGGTGAGACCCAGTACTTC; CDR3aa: CASSFAVSGETQYF
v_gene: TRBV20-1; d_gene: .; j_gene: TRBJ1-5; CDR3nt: TGCAGTGCTAGAGCCCCCGGGGTATCGCATTTT; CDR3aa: CSARAPGVSHF
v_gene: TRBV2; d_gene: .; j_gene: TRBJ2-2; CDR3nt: TGTGCCAGCAGGGACGGACTTAACGAGGTCCACACCGGGGAGCTGTTTTTT; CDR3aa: CASRDGLNEVHTGELFF
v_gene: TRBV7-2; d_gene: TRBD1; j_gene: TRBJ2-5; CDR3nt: TGTGCCAGCAGCTTGCTTGGACAGGGAGGGACCCAGTACTTC; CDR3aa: CASSLLGQGGTQYF
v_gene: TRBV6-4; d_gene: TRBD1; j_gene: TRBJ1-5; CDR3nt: TGTGCCAGCAGTAAGGGACAGTTAAACAATCAGCCCCAGCATTTT; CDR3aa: CASSKGQLNNQPQHF
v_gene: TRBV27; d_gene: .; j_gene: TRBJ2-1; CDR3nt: TGTGCCAGCAGTTCCCTCGTGACAGATGAGCAGTTCTTC; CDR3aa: CASSSLVTDEQFF